These 13 T cell receptor beta chains share one sample of origin, sequenced in a study of CD8+CD57+ T cells in acquired aplastic anemia. Genomic DNA, serving as template, underwent TCR beta VDJ and CDR3 profiling. TCRdb re-analysed the reads in MiXCR, keeping a single row per CDR3 protein. This repertoire shows about 210,000 distinct CDR3 sequences, under 65% found once; its top ten account for approximately 30%. Sequencing was done on a sample of sorted CD4+, CD8+, or CD8+CD57+ T cells (not recorded which) from PBMCs. The receptor source for this set is a human donor in good health.

The chain employs TRBV10-3 and TRBJ2-1, with a possible D match to TRBD2 (7 bases). The V gene's germline CDR1 is ENHRY and CDR2 SYGVKD. Between the trimmed V and J ends, which lost 4 bases and 0 bases, there was a span of 13 bases. The CDR3 consists of 16 residues. In DNA form, the CDR3 reads TGTGCCATCAGTGTAGGGGGAGGGAGCTCCTACAATGAGCAGTTCTTC. This translates into CAISVGGGSSYNEQFF.

V and J are TRBV20-1 and TRBJ1-4; D is possibly TRBD1 (6 bases). CDR1 and CDR2 (germline): DFQATT, SNEGSKA (reference sequence). Trimming left V 4 bases short and J 8 bases short, with 17 bases between. This CDR3 has 14 amino acids. Here the CDR3 DNA reads TGCAGTGCTACCCGGGGGCAGGGGAACGAAAAACTGTTTTTT. Protein product: CSATRGQGNEKLFF.

The chain joins TRBV4-2 to TRBJ2-7; D possibly matches TRBD1 or TRBD2 (5 bases each). The V end was cut by 5 bases, the J end by 2 bases, with 16 bases between. The CDR3 has 15 amino acids. Germline CDR1 reads LGHNA; CDR2 reads YNFKEQ. The CDR3, as DNA: TGTGCCAGCAGCTTCCGGGGCCAGCTAGCCTACGAGCAGTACTTC. As protein: CASSFRGQLAYEQYF.

The rearrangement links TRBV9 to TRBJ1-6; TRBD1 is a possible D gene (6 bases). The CDR3 runs to 14 residues. V was shortened by 6 bases and J by 6 bases, with 13 bases between the two germline ends. CDR1 and CDR2 (germline): SGDLS, YYNGEE. The DNA for the CDR3 is TGTGCCAGCAACAGGGAGGGAATTAATTCACCCCTCCACTTT. Its protein is CASNREGINSPLHF.

This rearrangement joins TRBV5-1 to TRBJ1-4; D call uncertain. Trimming shortened V by 1 base and J by 5 bases, and 9 bases separated the two germline ends. The CDR3 totals 14 residues. CDR1 and CDR2 (germline): SGHRS, YFSETQ. CDR3 residues: CASSLNSFNEKLFF. Here the CDR3 DNA reads TGCGCCAGCAGCTTGAACAGCTTCAATGAAAAACTGTTTTTT.

This clonotype came up a few times. The chain joins TRBV19 to TRBJ1-3, with TRBD1 as a possible D gene (5 bases). Looked up from germline, CDR1 is LNHDA and CDR2 is SQIVND (reference sequence). Trimming took 6 bases from V and 3 from J, leaving 12 bases between them. There are 14 residues in the CDR3. CDR3 loop: CASSHMGLGNTIYF. The CDR3 DNA reads TGTGCCAGTAGCCACATGGGACTTGGAAACACCATATATTTT.

The chain carries TRBV7-3 and TRBJ1-2; maybe TRBD1 (6 bases). This CDR3 spans 13 amino acids. CDR1 and CDR2 (germline): SGHTA, FQGTGA. Trimming cost V 8 bases and J 7 bases, with 17 bases left between them. CDR3 region: CASAEGGAAGYTF. In nucleotides, the CDR3 is TGTGCCAGCGCTGAGGGGGGGGCAGCTGGCTACACCTTC.

The chain employs TRBV6-6 and TRBJ1-2; no clear D. Deletions cut 4 bases from V and 8 bases from J, with 11 bases between. The CDR3 has 12 amino acids. CDR1 is MNHNY and CDR2 is SVGAGI in the germline V gene (reference sequence). The CDR3 nucleotides read TGTGCCAGCAGTTCGGCCCCGGAAGGCTACACCTTC. Its protein is CASSSAPEGYTF.

The chain combines TRBV25-1 with TRBJ2-7, with 12 nucleotides matching TRBD1. The CDR3 contains 16 residues. The V segment lost 6 bases and the J segment 5 bases; nucleotides outside the gene matches: 11. Germline assignment: CDR1 MGHDK and CDR2 SYGVNS. CDR3 residues: CASSPGYGTGGNEQYF. The CDR3 DNA follows: TGTGCCAGCAGCCCGGGCTACGGGACAGGGGGCAACGAGCAGTACTTC.

This clonotype was found many times. V usage is TRBV6-6 and J usage is TRBJ2-7; maybe TRBD2 (7 bases). The CDR3 is made up of 15 amino acids. Trimming shortened V by 8 bases and J by 0 bases, and 17 bases separated the two germline ends. Germline values: CDR1 MNHNY, CDR2 SVGAGI (reference sequence). The CDR3 nucleotides are TGTGCCAGCGGTGCCAGCGGGACAAGCTCCTACGAGCAGTACTTC. It is translated as CASGASGTSSYEQYF.

The chain has TRBV12-3 or TRBV12-4 and TRBJ2-7, with D maybe TRBD2 (5 bases). Trimming shortened V by 5 bases and J by 5 bases, and 10 bases separated the two germline ends. This CDR3 has 12 residues. CDR3 nucleotides: TGTGCCAGCAGTCCCGAGGGCCACGAGCAGTACTTC. Translating it yields CASSPEGHEQYF.

This clonotype showed up just once. The CDR3 DNA is TGTGCCAGCAGCGACGGGAGCACTGAAGCTTTCTTT. Amino acid sequence: CASSDGSTEAFF. The chain is built from TRBV5-4 and TRBJ1-1; no clear D. The ends were cut back, 4 bases at V and 4 bases at J, with 8 bases in the middle. This CDR3 contains 12 residues. Germline V gives CDR1 SGHNT, CDR2 YYREEE (reference sequence).

The gene calls are TRBV7-2 and TRBJ1-1; D may be TRBD1 (6 bases). The V end lost 5 bases, the J end lost 0 bases, and 10 bases lay between the germline ends. The germline V gene encodes CDR1 SGHTA and CDR2 FQGNSA. The CDR3 runs to 14 residues. The DNA of the CDR3 is TGTGCCAGCAGCGCAGGGGCCCTGAACACTGAAGCTTTCTTT. This gives the protein CASSAGALNTEAFF.